The entry below describes one T cell receptor beta chain. Its cognate antigen is unknown. The germline V gene encodes CDR1 SGHTA and CDR2 FQGNSA. The CDR3 has 12 residues. Trimming took off 0 bases at V and 12 bases at J, with 11 bases between the two ends. Treatment of the sample: oral pan-JAK inhibitor, 5-10 mg twice daily. T lymphocytes (CD4+ and CD8+) were sorted from PBMCs. The data stem from a study of CD8+ T cells in alopecia areata. Broader study findings: The link between baseline CD8+ expansion and response remains uncertain with one nonresponder. Greater clonality was observed in lesional scalp samples, especially alopecia totalis/universalis, versus normal scalp. Scalp clonality decreased significantly with tofacitinib, and so did expanded CD8+ clones among the top 100.

Sequencing relied on a cDNA template that was reverse transcribed from extracted RNA. Using immunoSEQ multiplex PCR, the repertoire was profiled, and TCRdb retains in-frame clones only, with some absent. The sample lists around 200,000 clones, around 58% occurring once. The genes are TRBV7-2 and TRBJ2-5; D is undetermined. This specimen was CD8+ T cells sorted from blood, taken at week 24, from a patient treated with tofacitinib. The sequence came from a human donor with alopecia areata. The CDR3 DNA reads as TGTGCCAGCAGCTTAGCGAGGCCGGCAGAGTACTTC. It is translated as CASSLARPAEYF.